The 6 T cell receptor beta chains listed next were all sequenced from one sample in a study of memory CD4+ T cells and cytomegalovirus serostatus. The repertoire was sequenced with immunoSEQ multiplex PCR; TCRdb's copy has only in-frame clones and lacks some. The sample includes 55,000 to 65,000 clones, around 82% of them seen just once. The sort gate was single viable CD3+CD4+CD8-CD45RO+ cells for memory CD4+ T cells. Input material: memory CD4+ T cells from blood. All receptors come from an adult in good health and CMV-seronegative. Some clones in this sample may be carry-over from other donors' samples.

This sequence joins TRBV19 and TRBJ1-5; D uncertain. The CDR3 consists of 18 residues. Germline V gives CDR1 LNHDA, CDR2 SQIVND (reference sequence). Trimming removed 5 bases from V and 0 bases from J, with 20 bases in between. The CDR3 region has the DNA TGTGCCAGTAGTTTCTCTAGATCTCGGGGTTATAGCAATCAGCCCCAGCATTTT. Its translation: CASSFSRSRGYSNQPQHF.

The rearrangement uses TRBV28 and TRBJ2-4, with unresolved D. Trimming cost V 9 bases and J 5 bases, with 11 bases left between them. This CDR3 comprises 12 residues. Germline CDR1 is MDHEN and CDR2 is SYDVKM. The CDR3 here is CASRTRQNIQYF. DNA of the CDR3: TGTGCCAGTAGGACGCGACAAAACATTCAGTACTTC.

In nucleotides, the CDR3 is TGTGCCACCAGCACAGGGACTAGCGGGAGTACAGATACGCAGTATTTT. Translation gives CATSTGTSGSTDTQYF. The gene calls are TRBV15 and TRBJ2-3; TRBD2 matches 14 bases. V gave up 4 bases and J gave up 3 bases; unmatched junction bases: 3. This CDR3 spans 16 amino acids. Germline-derived CDR1 and CDR2 are LNHNV and YYDKDF (reference sequence). The full variable domain, with the rest looked up from reference TRBV15 and TRBJ2-3, is DAMVIQNPRYQVTQFGKPVTLSCSQTLNHNVMYWYQQKSSQAPKLLFHYYDKDFNNEADTPDNFQSRRPNTSFCFLDIRSPGLGDTAMYLCATSTGTSGSTDTQYFGPGTRLTVL.

CDR3 in DNA: TGTGCCAGCAGCGTAGGGACTAGCGGACCCTACGAGCAGTACTTC. This codes for CASSVGTSGPYEQYF. The chain carries TRBV9 and TRBJ2-7; TRBD2 aligns across 10 bases. V trimming: 0 bases; J trimming: 2 bases; junction bases outside the gene matches: 2. This CDR3 region has 15 residues. Per the germline V gene, CDR1 is SGDLS and CDR2 is YYNGEE.

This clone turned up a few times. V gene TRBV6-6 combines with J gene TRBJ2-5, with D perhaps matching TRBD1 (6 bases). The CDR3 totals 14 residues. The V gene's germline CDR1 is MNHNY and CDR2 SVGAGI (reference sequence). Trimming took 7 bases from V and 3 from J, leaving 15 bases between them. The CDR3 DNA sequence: TGTGCCAGCACACCCGCCAACAGGGAAGAGACCCAGTACTTC. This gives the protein CASTPANREETQYF.

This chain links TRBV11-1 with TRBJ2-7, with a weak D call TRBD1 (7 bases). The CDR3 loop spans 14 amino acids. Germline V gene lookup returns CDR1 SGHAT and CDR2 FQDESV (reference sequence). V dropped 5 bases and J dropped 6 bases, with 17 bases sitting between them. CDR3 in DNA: TGTGCCAGCAGCCTACGGACAGGAGGGGCCGAGCAGTACTTC. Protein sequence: CASSLRTGGAEQYF.